The clone carrying this T cell receptor beta chain was detected only a few times. Its specificity is not known. The source of the sample is a study of cytomegalovirus exposure and HLA in healthy donors. Whole-study results and caveats: TCR beta sequences reportedly predicted most subjects' HLA-A and HLA-B alleles accurately.

PCR was performed using 60 Vbeta and 13 Jbeta primers. Generated by immunoSEQ multiplex PCR, the TCRdb table keeps only in-frame clones and is missing some. The sample holds roughly 120,000 clones, 15% to 19% seen once. The CDR3 totals 14 residues. Germline V CDR1 and CDR2: WNHNN, SYGVQD (reference sequence). V trimming: 4 bases; J trimming: 7 bases; junction bases outside the gene matches: 3. Sequencing was done on a sample of PBMCs. The TCR sequence derives from a woman aged 18-29 years in good health and CMV-seronegative. The rearrangement links TRBV10-1 to TRBJ2-7, with TRBD2 matching 14 bases. The CDR3 here is CASSARLAGGEQYF. DNA for the CDR3: TGCGCCAGCAGTGCCAGACTAGCGGGAGGGGAGCAGTACTTC.